The clone carrying this T cell receptor (beta chain) was recorded only once. As yet, its antigen is unknown. The assay was immunoSEQ multiplex PCR, and TCRdb's table has in-frame clones only and misses some. Of 55,000 to 65,000 clones in the sample, approximately 83% were seen once. The data were taken from a study of T cell responses to AZD1222 COVID-19 vaccine. Overall study findings and caveats: The donors showed a predominance of white British ancestry and of females, with possible underestimation of clonal diversity.

This CDR3 region has 13 residues. V lost 4 bases to trimming and J lost 5 bases, with 9 bases between them. Looked up from germline, CDR1 is SGHDT and CDR2 is YYEEEE. This chain connects TRBV5-6 to TRBJ2-2; D not resolved. The sequence was obtained from an adult in good health. The sample consisted of peripheral blood, taken on day 0 of AZD1222 vaccination. The CDR3 DNA reads as TGTGCCAGCAGCCTGCGGAGAACCGGGGAGCTGTTTTTT. Translating it yields CASSLRRTGELFF.